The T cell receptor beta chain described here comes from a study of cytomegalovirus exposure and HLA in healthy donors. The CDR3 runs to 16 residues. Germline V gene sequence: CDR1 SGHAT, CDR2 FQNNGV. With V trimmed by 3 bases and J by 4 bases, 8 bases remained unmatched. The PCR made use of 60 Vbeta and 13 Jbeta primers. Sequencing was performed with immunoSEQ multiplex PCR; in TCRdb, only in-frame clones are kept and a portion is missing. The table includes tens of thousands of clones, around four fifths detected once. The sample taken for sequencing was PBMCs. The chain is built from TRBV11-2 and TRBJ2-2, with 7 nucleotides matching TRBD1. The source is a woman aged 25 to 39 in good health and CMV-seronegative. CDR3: CASSLGTRGLTGELFF. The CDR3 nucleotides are TGTGCCAGCAGCTTGGGAACTAGGGGGCTCACCGGGGAGCTGTTTTTT. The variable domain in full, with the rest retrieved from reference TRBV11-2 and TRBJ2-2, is EAGVAQSPRYKIIEKRQSVAFWCNPISGHATLYWYQQILGQGPKLLIQFQNNGVVDDSQLPKDRFSAERLKGVDSTLKIQPAKLEDSAVYLCASSLGTRGLTGELFFGEGSRLTVL.